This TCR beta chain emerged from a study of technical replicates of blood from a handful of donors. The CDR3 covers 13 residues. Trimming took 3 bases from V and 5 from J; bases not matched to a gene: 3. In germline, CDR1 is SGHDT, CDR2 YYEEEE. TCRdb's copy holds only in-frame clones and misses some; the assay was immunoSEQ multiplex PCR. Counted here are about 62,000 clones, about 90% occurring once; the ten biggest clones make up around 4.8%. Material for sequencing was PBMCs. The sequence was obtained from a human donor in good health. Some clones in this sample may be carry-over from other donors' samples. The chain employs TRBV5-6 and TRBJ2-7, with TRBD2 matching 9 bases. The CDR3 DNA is TGTGCCAGCAGCTGGGAGCGGGGGGACGAGCAGTACTTC. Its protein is CASSWERGDEQYF.